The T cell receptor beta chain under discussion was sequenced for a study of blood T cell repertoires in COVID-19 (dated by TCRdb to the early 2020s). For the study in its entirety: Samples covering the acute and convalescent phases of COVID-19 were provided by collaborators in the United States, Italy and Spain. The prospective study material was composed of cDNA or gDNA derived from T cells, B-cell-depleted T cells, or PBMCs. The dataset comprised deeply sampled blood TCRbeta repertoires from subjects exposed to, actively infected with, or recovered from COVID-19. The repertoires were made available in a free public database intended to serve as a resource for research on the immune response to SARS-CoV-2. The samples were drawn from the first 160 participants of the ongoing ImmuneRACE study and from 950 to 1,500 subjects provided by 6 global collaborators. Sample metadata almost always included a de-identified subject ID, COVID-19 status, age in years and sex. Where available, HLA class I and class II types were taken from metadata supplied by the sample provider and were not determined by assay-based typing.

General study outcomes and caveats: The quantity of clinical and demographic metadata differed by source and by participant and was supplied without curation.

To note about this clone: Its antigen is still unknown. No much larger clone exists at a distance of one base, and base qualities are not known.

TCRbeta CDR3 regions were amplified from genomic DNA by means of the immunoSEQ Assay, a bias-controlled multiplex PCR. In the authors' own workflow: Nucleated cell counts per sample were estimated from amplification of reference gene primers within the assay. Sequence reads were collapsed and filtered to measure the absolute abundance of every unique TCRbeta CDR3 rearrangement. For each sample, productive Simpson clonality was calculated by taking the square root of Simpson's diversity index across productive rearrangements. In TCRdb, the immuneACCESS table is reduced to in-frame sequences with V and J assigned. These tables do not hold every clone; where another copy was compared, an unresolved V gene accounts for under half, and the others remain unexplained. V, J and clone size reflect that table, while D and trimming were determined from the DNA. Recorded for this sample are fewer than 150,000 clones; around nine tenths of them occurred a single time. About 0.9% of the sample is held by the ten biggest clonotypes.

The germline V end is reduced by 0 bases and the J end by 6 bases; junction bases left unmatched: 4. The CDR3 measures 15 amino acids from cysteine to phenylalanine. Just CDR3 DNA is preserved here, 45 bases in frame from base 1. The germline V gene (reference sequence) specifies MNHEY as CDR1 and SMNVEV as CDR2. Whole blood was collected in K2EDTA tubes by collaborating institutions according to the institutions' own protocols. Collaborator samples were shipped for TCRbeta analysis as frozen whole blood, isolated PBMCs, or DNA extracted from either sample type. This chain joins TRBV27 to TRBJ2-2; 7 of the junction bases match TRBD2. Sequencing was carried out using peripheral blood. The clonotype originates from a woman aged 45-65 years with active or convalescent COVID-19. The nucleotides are TGTGCCAGCAGTTTATCCGGGAGGTTTGCCGGGGAGCTGTTTTTT. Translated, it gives CASSLSGRFAGELFF.